The 19 T cell receptor beta chains presented below share a single source sample, sequenced in a study of patients and donors after allogeneic stem cell transplantation. MiXCR, run by TCRdb on the RT-PCR reads, gives a single entry per CDR3 protein. The table has approximately 430,000 distinct CDR3 sequences, 16% seen once; the top ten hold 7% to 7.5%. Material: blood, either unsorted or a sorted T cell fraction (not recorded which). Receptors were obtained from a human donor who was either an allogeneic HSCT recipient or a stem cell or donor lymphocyte infusion donor (not recorded which). It is not recorded whose cells these are; they may come from a transplant donor.

This clonotype was found a few times. The CDR3 DNA reads as TGCAGCGCTCCGGGTCCCACTGAAGCTTTCTTT. Protein sequence: CSAPGPTEAFF. V gene TRBV29-1 combines with J gene TRBJ1-1; D ambiguous. The CDR3 is 11 residues long. The V gene lost 7 bases and the J gene lost 4 bases, with 10 bases spanning the gap. The germline gives CDR1 SQVTM, CDR2 ANQGSEA.

V gene TRBV4-3 combines with J gene TRBJ2-1; tentatively, D is TRBD2 (7 bases). V dropped 0 bases and J dropped 2 bases, with 14 bases sitting between them. Germline-derived CDR1 and CDR2 are LGHNA and YSLEER. CDR3 length: 17 amino acids. CDR3 nucleotide sequence: TGCGCCAGCAGCCAAGAACGGGGGGCCCACGCCTACAATGAGCAGTTCTTC. Residues: CASSQERGAHAYNEQFF.

The CDR3, as DNA: TGCGCCAGCAGACCGGGCAACGCTAACTATGGCTACACCTTC. This encodes CASRPGNANYGYTF. The rearrangement uses TRBV5-1 and TRBJ1-2; D is unclear. Germline loops: CDR1 SGHRS, CDR2 YFSETQ. This CDR3 is built from 14 residues. Between the trimmed V and J ends, which lost 5 bases and 0 bases, there was a span of 11 bases.

CDR3 residues: CATIRELGRDEQYF. CDR3 nucleotides: TGTGCCACAATCAGGGAGCTGGGTCGGGACGAGCAGTACTTC. The chain employs TRBV10-3 and TRBJ2-7; D could derive from TRBD1 or TRBD2 (5 bases each). Germline V CDR1 and CDR2: ENHRY, SYGVKD. With 10 bases removed from V and 5 bases from J, the gap between germline ends came to 21 bases. CDR3 length equals 14 residues.

This clonotype was seen at least ten times. This CDR3 is CASSFTGSGNQPQHF. DNA of the CDR3: TGTGCCAGCAGCTTCACAGGGAGCGGCAATCAGCCCCAGCATTTT. The gene calls are TRBV5-5 and TRBJ1-5; a weak D match, TRBD1 (6 bases). Germline lookup yields CDR1 SGHKS and CDR2 YYEKEE (reference sequence). The V gene lost 2 bases and the J gene lost 2 bases, with 11 bases spanning the gap. The CDR3 loop spans 15 amino acids.

This chain connects TRBV30 to TRBJ2-5, with TRBD2 identical over 9 bases. The CDR3 covers 13 residues. The V and J ends lost 5 bases and 5 bases, in that order; junction bases with no gene match: 6. Germline V lookup: CDR1 GTSNPN, CDR2 SVGIG (reference sequence). CDR3 nucleotide sequence: TGTGCCTGGGGGGGACTAGCCCGTGAGACCCAGTACTTC. Its protein product is CAWGGLARETQYF.

This clonotype was seen a few times. The V gene is TRBV10-3, the J gene TRBJ2-1, with D unresolved. V was cut by 4 bases and J by 8 bases, with 27 bases left in between. The CDR3 extends over 18 amino acids. CDR1 is ENHRY, CDR2 SYGVKD, per germline. The CDR3 coding sequence is TGTGCCATCAGTGCGCAAGGGCCGCCGAGCCGACGGGTGGATGAGCAGTTCTTC. As protein: CAISAQGPPSRRVDEQFF.

The chain recombines TRBV11-3 with TRBJ2-1, with 10 bases aligning to TRBD1. The CDR3 totals 16 residues. Per the germline V gene, CDR1 is SGHNT and CDR2 is YENEEA. The V segment lost 5 bases and the J segment 7 bases; nucleotides outside the gene matches: 11. For the CDR3, the DNA is TGTGCCAGCAGCCTCTTCCCGGGACAGGGGTTGAATGAGCAGTTCTTC. As protein: CASSLFPGQGLNEQFF.

This clonotype was seen more than once but under ten times. V gene TRBV4-3 combines with J gene TRBJ2-2; D is ambiguous. V gave up 0 bases and J gave up 0 bases, with 5 bases separating them. Germline-derived CDR1 and CDR2 are LGHNA and YSLEER. This CDR3 is built from 15 residues. CDR3 sequence: CASSQDPPNTGELFF. The CDR3 nucleotides read TGCGCCAGCAGCCAAGATCCCCCGAACACCGGGGAGCTGTTTTTT.

This clonotype has only a few counts. The CDR3 DNA follows: TGCAGTGCTAGAGGGACAGGGCGAGAGACCCAGTACTTC. Encoded protein: CSARGTGRETQYF. V and J are TRBV20-1 and TRBJ2-5, with 8 nucleotides matching TRBD1. The CDR3 is 13 residues long. Germline V gene sequence: CDR1 DFQATT, CDR2 SNEGSKA (reference sequence). V lost 1 base and J lost 4; bases outside the gene matches: 2.

This clonotype was seen at least ten times. The V and J genes are TRBV18 and TRBJ2-1; D is undetermined. The CDR3 spans 12 residues. V was trimmed by 8 bases and J by 9 bases, leaving 14 bases between them. In germline, CDR1 is KGHSH, CDR2 LQKENI. The CDR3 here is CASQPCVGEQFF. Written as DNA, the CDR3 is TGTGCCAGCCAACCATGCGTGGGTGAGCAGTTCTTC.

The chain joins TRBV24-1 to TRBJ2-1; D remains ambiguous. This CDR3 spans 13 amino acids. CDR1 is KGHDR and CDR2 is SFDVKD in the germline V gene. The V end was cut by 3 bases, the J end by 4 bases, with 6 bases between. CDR3 protein: CATSDPFYNEQFF. The CDR3 DNA reads as TGTGCCACCAGTGATCCCTTTTACAATGAGCAGTTCTTC.

This clonotype occurred a few times. The chain couples TRBV5-1 to TRBJ2-7; TRBD1 aligns across 10 bases. There are 15 residues in the CDR3. The V gene's germline CDR1 is SGHRS and CDR2 YFSETQ. The V gene end was trimmed by 1 base and the J gene end by 3 bases; junction bases not matched to a gene: 4. The CDR3 loop reads CASSLSGQGVYEQYF. In DNA, the CDR3 is TGCGCCAGCAGCTTGTCAGGACAGGGGGTCTACGAGCAGTACTTC.

This clonotype was counted at least ten times. The V gene is TRBV4-1, the J gene TRBJ2-3, with D possibly matching TRBD2 (6 bases). Between the trimmed V and J ends, which lost 2 bases and 4 bases, there was a span of 16 bases. This CDR3 comprises 16 residues. The germline V gene encodes CDR1 MGHRA and CDR2 YSYEKL. CDR3 coding DNA: TGCGCCAGCAGCCAAAGACGGGACTTTGGTGCAGATACGCAGTATTTT. Amino acids: CASSQRRDFGADTQYF.

V and J are TRBV12-3 or TRBV12-4 and TRBJ1-5, with D maybe TRBD1 (6 bases). V lost 1 base, J lost 10 bases, and 11 bases lay in between. CDR3 length: 13 amino acids. The CDR3 region is CASSLEKDSPQHF. DNA of the CDR3: TGTGCCAGCAGTTTAGAGAAGGACAGCCCCCAGCATTTT.

This clonotype was observed many times. The chain uses TRBV3-1 and TRBJ2-1; D is perhaps TRBD2 (5 bases). The CDR3 covers 14 residues. Looked up from germline, CDR1 is LGHDT and CDR2 is YNNKEL (reference sequence). Trimming cost V 4 bases and J 6 bases, with 13 bases left between them. CDR3 residues: CASSPDLRGNEQFF. The CDR3 DNA follows: TGTGCCAGCAGCCCGGACCTCCGGGGCAATGAGCAGTTCTTC.

The chain couples TRBV6-6 to TRBJ1-5; TRBD1 is a possible D gene (6 bases). The CDR3 is made up of 13 amino acids. V was cut by 4 bases and J by 7 bases, with 11 bases left in between. Germline CDR1 is MNHNY and CDR2 is SVGAGI (reference sequence). CDR3 sequence: CASSFGGRQPQHF. The DNA for the CDR3 is TGTGCCAGCAGTTTTGGGGGCCGACAGCCCCAGCATTTT.

The genes are TRBV21-1 and TRBJ2-6; TRBD2, the table's D call, was not compared with the DNA. TRBV21-1 is termed a pseudogene. The CDR3 length is 20 residues. The chain's CDR3 is CASSKAGERGQSSGANVLTF. The CDR3 coding sequence is TGTGCCAGCAGCAAAGCAGGTGAGCGGGGTCAAAGCTCTGGGGCCAACGTCCTGACTTTC.

The genes are TRBV7-3 and TRBJ2-5, with unresolved D. The V end lost 1 base, the J end lost 0 bases, and 6 bases lay between the germline ends. Germline CDR1 and CDR2: SGHTA and FQGTGA. CDR3 length: 14 residues. CDR3 coding DNA: TGTGCCAGCAGCTTAAGACCCAACCAAGAGACCCAGTACTTC. Translated: CASSLRPNQETQYF.